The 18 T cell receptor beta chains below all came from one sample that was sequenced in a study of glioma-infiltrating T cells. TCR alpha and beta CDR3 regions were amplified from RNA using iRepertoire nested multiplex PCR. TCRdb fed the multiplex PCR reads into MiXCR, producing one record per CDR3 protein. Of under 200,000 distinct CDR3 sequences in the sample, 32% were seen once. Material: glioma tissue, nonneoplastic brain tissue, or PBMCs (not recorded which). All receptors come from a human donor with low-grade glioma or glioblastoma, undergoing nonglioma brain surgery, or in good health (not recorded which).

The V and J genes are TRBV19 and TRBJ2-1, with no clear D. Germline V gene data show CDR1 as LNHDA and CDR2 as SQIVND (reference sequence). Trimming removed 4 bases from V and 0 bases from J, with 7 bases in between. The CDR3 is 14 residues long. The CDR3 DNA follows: TGTGCCAGTAGTAGCAGGAGCTCCTACAATGAGCAGTTCTTC. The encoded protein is CASSSRSSYNEQFF.

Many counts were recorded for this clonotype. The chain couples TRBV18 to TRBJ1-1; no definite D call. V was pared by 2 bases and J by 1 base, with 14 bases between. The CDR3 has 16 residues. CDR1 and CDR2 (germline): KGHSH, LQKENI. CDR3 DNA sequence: TGTGCCAGCTCACCAAACGGAGCAGGAACGAACACTGAAGCTTTCTTT. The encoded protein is CASSPNGAGTNTEAFF. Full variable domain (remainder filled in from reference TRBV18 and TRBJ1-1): NAGVMQNPRHLVRRRGQEARLRCSPMKGHSHVYWYRQLPEEGLKFMVYLQKENIIDESGMPKERFSAEFPKEGPSILRIQQVVRGDSAAYFCASSPNGAGTNTEAFFGQGTRLTVV.

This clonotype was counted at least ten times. DNA of the CDR3: TGTGCCAGCAGTTCGGGGGCAGGGGCCTATGGCTACACCTTC. It codes for CASSSGAGAYGYTF. This chain connects TRBV6-4 to TRBJ1-2; weak D call: TRBD1 (6 bases). The CDR3 covers 14 residues. The V gene lost 5 bases and the J gene lost 4 bases, with 14 bases spanning the gap. The germline V gene has CDR1 MRHNA and CDR2 SNTAGT.

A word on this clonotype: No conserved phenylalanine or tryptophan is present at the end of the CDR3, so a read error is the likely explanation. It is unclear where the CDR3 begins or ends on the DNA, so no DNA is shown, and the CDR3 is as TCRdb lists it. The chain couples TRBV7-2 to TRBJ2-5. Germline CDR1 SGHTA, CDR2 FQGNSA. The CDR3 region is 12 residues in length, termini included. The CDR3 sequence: CASSLYQETHYL.

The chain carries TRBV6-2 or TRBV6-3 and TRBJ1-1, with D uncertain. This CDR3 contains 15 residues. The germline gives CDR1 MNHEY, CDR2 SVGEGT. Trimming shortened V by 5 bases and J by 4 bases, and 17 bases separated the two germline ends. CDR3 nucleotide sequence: TGTGCCAGCAGTCCCATAGCGGGAAGGGCCACTGAAGCTTTCTTT. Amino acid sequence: CASSPIAGRATEAFF.

The CDR3 protein is CASSSDLNSYNEQFF. CDR3 DNA: TGTGCCAGTTCCTCCGACTTAAACTCCTACAATGAGCAGTTCTTC. The chain links TRBV19 to TRBJ2-1, with unresolved D. Deletions cut 8 bases from V and 0 bases from J, with 14 bases between. Looked up from germline, CDR1 is LNHDA and CDR2 is SQIVND (reference sequence). CDR3 size: 15 residues.

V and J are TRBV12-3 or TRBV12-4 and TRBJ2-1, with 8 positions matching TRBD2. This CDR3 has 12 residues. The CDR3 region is CTSGRSYNEQFF. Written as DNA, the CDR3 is TGTACAAGCGGGAGATCCTACAATGAGCAGTTCTTC.

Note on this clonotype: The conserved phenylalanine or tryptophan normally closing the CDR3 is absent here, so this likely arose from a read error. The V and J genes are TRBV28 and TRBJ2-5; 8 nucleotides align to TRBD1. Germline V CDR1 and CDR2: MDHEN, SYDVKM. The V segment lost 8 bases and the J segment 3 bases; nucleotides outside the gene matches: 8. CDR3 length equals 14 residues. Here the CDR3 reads CASRSGTGEETQYL. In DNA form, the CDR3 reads TGTGCCAGCCGGTCGGGGACAGGAGAAGAGACCCAGTACCTC.

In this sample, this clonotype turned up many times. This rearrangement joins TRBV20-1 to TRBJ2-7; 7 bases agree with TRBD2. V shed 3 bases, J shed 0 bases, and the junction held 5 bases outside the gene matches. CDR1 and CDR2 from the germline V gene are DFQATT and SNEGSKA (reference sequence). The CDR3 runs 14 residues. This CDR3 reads CSARSGDYSYEQYF. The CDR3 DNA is TGCAGTGCTAGGAGCGGGGACTACTCCTACGAGCAGTACTTC.

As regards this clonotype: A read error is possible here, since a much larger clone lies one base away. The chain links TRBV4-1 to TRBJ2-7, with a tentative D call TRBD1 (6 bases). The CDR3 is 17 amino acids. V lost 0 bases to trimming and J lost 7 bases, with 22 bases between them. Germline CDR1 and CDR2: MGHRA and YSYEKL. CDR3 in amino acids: CASSQDRGQGLYNEQYF. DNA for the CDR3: TGCGCCAGCAGCCAAGATCGCGGGCAGGGGCTGTACAATGAGCAGTACTTC.

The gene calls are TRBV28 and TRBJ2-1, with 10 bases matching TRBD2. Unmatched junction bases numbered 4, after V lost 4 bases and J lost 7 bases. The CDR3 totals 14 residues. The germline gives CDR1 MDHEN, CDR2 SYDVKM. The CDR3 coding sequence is TGTGCCAGCAGTTCCTTAGCGGGAGGAAATGAGCAGTTCTTC. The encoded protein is CASSSLAGGNEQFF.

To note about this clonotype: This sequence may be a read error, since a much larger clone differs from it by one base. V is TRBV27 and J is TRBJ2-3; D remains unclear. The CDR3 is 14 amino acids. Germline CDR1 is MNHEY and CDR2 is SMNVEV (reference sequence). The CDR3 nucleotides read TGTGCCAGCAGCGCCGCCGGGTTGCGCGATACGGAGTATTTT. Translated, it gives CASSAAGLRDTEYF.

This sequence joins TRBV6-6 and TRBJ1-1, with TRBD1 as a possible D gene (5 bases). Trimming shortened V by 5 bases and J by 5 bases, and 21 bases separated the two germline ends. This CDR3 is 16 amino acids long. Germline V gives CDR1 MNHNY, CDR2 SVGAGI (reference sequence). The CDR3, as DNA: TGTGCCAGCAGTGAGCCGCCGGACACGGTTATAACTGAAGCTTTCTTT. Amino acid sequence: CASSEPPDTVITEAFF.

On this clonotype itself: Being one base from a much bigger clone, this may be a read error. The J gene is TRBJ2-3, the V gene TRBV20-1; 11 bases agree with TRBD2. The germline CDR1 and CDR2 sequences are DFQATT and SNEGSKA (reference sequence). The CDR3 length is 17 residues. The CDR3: CSARRGTSGSSTDKQYF. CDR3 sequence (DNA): TGCAGTGCTAGAAGGGGGACTAGCGGATCTAGCACAGATAAGCAGTATTTT.

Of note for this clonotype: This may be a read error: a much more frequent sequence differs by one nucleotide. This CDR3 is CASTVDVPDYEQYF. As DNA, the CDR3 is TGTGCCAGCACCGTCGATGTCCCCGACTACGAGCAGTACTTC. The V and J genes are TRBV28 and TRBJ2-7; D is unresolved. The length of the CDR3 is 14 residues. V was pared by 7 bases and J by 3 bases, with 16 bases between. Germline V lookup: CDR1 MDHEN, CDR2 SYDVKM. Variable domain in full (rest from reference TRBV28 and TRBJ2-7): DVKVTQSSRYLVKRTGEKVFLECVQDMDHENMFWYRQDPGLGLRLIYFSYDVKMKEKGDIPEGYSVSREKKERFSLILESASTNQTSMYLCASTVDVPDYEQYFGPGTRLTVT.

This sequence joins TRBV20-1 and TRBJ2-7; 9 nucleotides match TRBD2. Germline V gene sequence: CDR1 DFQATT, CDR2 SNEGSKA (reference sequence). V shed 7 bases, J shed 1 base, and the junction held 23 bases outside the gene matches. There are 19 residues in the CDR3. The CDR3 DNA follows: TGCAGTGTTATTCCCCTGGCGGGAGGGGGTAGGGGGACATCCTACGAGCAGTACTTC. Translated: CSVIPLAGGGRGTSYEQYF.

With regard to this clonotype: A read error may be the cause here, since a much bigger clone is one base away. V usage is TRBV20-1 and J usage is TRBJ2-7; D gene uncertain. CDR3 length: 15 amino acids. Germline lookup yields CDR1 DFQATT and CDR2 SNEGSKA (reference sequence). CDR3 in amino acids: CSARYQSSNHYGQYF. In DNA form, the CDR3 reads TGCAGTGCTAGATACCAGAGCTCCAACCACTACGGGCAGTACTTC.

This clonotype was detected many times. The CDR3 nucleotides read TGTGCCAGCAGTATAGACCCAGGGTCCGAGCAGTACTTC. This gives the protein CASSIDPGSEQYF. The chain uses TRBV28 and TRBJ2-7; D perhaps matches TRBD1 (5 bases). Trimming shortened V by 5 bases and J by 6 bases, and 14 bases separated the two germline ends. Germline V gene sequence: CDR1 MDHEN, CDR2 SYDVKM. The CDR3 spans 13 residues. Full variable domain (remainder filled in from reference TRBV28 and TRBJ2-7): DVKVTQSSRYLVKRTGEKVFLECVQDMDHENMFWYRQDPGLGLRLIYFSYDVKMKEKGDIPEGYSVSREKKERFSLILESASTNQTSMYLCASSIDPGSEQYFGPGTRLTVT.